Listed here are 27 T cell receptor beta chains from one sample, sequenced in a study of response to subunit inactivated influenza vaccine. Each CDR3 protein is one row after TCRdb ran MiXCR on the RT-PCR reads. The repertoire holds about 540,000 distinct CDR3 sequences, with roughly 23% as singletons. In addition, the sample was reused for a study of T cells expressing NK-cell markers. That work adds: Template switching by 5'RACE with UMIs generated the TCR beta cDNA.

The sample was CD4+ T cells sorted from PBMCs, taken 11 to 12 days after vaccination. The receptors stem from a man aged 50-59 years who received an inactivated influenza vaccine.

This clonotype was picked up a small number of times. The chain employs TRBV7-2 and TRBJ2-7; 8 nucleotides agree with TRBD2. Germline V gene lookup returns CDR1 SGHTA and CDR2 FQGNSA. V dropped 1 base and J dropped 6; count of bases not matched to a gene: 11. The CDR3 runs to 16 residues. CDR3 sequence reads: CASSLVGGTSLPEQYF. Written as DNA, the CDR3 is TGTGCCAGCAGCTTAGTTGGTGGGACTAGTCTTCCCGAGCAGTACTTC. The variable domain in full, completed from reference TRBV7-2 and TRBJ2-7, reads GAGVSQSPSNKVTEKGKDVELRCDPISGHTALYWYRQSLGQGLEFLIYFQGNSAPDKSGLPSDRFSAERTGGSVSTLTIQRTQQEDSAVYLCASSLVGGTSLPEQYFGPGTRLTVT.

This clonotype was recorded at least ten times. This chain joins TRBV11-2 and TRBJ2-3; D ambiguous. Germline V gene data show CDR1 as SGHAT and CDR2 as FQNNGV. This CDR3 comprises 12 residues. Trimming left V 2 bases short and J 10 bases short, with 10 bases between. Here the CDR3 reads CASSLTSRPQYF. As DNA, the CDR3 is TGTGCCAGCAGCTTAACCTCGAGGCCGCAGTATTTT.

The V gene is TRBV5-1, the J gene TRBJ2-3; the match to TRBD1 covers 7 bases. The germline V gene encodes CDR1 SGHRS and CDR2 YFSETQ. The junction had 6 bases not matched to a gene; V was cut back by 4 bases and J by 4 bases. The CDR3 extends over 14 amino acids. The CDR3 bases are TGCGCCAGCAGCCCTCACAGGGGAGCAGATACGCAGTATTTT. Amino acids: CASSPHRGADTQYF.

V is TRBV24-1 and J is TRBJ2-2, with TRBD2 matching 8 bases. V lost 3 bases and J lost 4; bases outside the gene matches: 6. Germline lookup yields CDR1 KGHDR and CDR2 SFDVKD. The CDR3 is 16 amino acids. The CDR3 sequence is CATSDTSGGGTGELFF. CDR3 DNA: TGTGCCACCAGTGATACTAGCGGAGGCGGCACCGGGGAGCTGTTTTTT.

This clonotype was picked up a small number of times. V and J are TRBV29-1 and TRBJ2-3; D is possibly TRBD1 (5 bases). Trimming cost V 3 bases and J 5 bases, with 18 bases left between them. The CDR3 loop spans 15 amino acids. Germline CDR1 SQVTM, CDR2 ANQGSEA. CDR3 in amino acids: CSVDPRQGSVDTQYF. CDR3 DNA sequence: TGCAGCGTTGACCCCCGGCAGGGTTCGGTAGATACGCAGTATTTT.

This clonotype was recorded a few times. The CDR3 protein is CSARGGEVFYGYTF. CDR3 in DNA: TGCAGTGCTAGAGGAGGGGAGGTTTTCTATGGCTACACCTTC. This rearrangement joins TRBV20-1 to TRBJ1-2; perhaps TRBD1 as D (5 bases). Per germline, CDR1 DFQATT and CDR2 SNEGSKA (reference sequence). V shed 1 base and J shed 4 bases, with 13 bases lying between them. CDR3 length: 14 amino acids.

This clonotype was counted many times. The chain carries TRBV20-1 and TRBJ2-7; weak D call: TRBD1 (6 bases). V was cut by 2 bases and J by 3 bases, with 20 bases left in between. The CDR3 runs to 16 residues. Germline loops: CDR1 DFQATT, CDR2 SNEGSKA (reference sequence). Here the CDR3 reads CSARPTDRKSGYEQYF. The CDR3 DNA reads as TGCAGTGCTAGACCTACCGACAGGAAATCGGGCTACGAGCAGTACTTC.

CDR3 loop: CSGQGQQETQYF. The CDR3 bases are TGCAGTGGCCAGGGACAGCAAGAGACCCAGTACTTC. This chain connects TRBV20-1 to TRBJ2-5; 7 positions agree with TRBD1. J was trimmed by 2 bases and V by 7 bases; bases with no gene match: 4. Germline CDR1 is DFQATT and CDR2 is SNEGSKA (reference sequence). This CDR3 comprises 12 residues.

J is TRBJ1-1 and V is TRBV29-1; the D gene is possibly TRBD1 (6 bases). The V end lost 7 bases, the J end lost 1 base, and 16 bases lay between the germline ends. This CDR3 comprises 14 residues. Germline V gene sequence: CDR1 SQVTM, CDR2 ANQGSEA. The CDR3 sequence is CSASQGSQNTEAFF. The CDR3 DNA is TGCAGCGCTAGCCAGGGGTCCCAGAACACTGAAGCTTTCTTT.

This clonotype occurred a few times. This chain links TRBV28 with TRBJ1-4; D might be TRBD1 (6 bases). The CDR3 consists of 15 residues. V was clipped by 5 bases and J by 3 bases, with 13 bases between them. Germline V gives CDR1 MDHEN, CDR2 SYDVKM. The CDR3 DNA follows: TGTGCCAGCAGTGCCGGAGGGGGTCCTAATGAAAAACTGTTTTTT. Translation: CASSAGGGPNEKLFF. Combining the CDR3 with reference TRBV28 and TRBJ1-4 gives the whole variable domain DVKVTQSSRYLVKRTGEKVFLECVQDMDHENMFWYRQDPGLGLRLIYFSYDVKMKEKGDIPEGYSVSREKKERFSLILESASTNQTSMYLCASSAGGGPNEKLFFGSGTQLSVL.

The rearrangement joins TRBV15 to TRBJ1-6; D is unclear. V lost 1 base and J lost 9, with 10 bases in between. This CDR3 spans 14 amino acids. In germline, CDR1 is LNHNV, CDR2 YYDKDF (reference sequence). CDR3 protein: CATSRVTGGSPLHF. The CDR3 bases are TGTGCCACCAGCAGAGTTACCGGTGGTTCACCCCTCCACTTT.

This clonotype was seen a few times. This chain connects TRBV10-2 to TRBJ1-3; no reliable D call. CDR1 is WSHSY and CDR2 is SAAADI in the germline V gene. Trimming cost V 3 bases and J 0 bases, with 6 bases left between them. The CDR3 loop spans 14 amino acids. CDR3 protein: CASSETASGNTIYF. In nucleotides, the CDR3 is TGCGCCAGCAGTGAAACAGCCTCTGGAAACACCATATATTTT.

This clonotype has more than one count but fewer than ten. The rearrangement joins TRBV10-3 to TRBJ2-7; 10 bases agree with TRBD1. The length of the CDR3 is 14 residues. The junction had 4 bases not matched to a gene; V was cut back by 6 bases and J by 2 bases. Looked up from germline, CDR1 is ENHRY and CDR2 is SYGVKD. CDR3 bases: TGTGCCATCAGATCCGGGACAGGGGCCTACGAGCAGTACTTC. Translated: CAIRSGTGAYEQYF.

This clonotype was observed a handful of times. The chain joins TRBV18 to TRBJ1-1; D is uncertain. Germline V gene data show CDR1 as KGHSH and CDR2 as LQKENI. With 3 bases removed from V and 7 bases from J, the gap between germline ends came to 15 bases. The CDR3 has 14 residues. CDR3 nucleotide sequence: TGTGCCAGCTCACCCTTGCTCACGGTTAATGAAGCTTTCTTT. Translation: CASSPLLTVNEAFF.

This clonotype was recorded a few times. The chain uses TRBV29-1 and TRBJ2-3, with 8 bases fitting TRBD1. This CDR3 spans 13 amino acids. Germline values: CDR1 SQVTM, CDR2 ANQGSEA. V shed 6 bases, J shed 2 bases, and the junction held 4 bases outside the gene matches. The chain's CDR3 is CSVGQGSTDTQYF. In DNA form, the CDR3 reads TGCAGCGTAGGACAGGGATCCACAGATACGCAGTATTTT.

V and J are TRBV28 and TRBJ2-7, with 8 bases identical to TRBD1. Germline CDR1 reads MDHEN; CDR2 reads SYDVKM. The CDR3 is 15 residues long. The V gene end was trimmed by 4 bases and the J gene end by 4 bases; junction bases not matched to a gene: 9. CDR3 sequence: CASSWGQVFVYEQYF. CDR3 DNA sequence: TGTGCCAGCAGTTGGGGACAGGTTTTCGTATACGAGCAGTACTTC.

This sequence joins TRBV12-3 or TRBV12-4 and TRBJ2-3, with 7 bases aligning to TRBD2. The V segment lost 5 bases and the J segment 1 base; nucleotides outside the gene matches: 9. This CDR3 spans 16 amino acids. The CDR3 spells CASSPSGRGGTDTQYF. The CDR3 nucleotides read TGTGCCAGCAGTCCCAGTGGGAGGGGCGGCACAGATACGCAGTATTTT.

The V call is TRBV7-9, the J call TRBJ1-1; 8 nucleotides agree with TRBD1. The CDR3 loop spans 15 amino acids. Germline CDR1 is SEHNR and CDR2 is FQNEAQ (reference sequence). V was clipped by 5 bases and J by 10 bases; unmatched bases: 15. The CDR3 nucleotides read TGTGCCAGCAGCCCCCGGGGACAGGATTCTCTGGGAGCTTTCTTT. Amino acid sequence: CASSPRGQDSLGAFF.

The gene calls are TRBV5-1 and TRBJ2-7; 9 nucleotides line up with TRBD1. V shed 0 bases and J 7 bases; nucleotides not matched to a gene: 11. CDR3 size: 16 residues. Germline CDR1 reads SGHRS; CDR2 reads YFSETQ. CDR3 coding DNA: TGCGCCAGCAGCTTGGGCGTGGGGACAGGGACGGAGGAGCAGTACTTC. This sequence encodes CASSLGVGTGTEEQYF.

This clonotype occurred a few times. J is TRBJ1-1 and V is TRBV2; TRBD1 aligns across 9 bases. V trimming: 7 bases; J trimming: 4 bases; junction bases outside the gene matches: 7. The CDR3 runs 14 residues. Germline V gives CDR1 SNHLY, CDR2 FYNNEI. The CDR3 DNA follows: TGTGCCAGCAACCAACAGGGGGCCGGCACTGAAGCTTTCTTT. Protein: CASNQQGAGTEAFF.

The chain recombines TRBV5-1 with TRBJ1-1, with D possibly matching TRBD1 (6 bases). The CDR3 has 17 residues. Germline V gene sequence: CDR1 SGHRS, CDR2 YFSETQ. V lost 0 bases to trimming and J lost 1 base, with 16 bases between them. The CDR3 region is CASSLGIGGLKNTEAFF. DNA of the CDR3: TGCGCCAGCAGCTTGGGCATCGGGGGGCTGAAGAACACTGAAGCTTTCTTT.

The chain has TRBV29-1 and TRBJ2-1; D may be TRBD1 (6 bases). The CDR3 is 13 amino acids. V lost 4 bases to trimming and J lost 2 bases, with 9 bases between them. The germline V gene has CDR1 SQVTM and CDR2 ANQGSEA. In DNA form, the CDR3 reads TGCAGCGTTGGGGGGCCGGCCTACAATGAGCAGTTCTTC. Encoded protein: CSVGGPAYNEQFF.

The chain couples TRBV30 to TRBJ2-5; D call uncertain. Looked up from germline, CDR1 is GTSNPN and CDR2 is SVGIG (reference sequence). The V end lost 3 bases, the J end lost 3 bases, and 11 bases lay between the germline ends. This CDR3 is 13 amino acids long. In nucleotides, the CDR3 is TGTGCCTGGAGCCTTGTCAGAAAAGAGACCCAGTACTTC. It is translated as CAWSLVRKETQYF. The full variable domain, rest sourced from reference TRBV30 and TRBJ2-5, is SQTIHQWPATLVQPVGSPLSLECTVEGTSNPNLYWYRQAAGRGLQLLFYSVGIGQISSEVPQNLSASRPQDRQFILSSKKLLLSDSGFYLCAWSLVRKETQYFGPGTRLLVL.

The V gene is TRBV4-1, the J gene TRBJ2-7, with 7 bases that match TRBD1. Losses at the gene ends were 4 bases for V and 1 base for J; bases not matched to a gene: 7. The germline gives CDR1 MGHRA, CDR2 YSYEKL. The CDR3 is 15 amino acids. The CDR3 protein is CASSRTGTASYEQYF. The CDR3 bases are TGCGCCAGCAGCCGGACCGGGACAGCTTCCTACGAGCAGTACTTC.

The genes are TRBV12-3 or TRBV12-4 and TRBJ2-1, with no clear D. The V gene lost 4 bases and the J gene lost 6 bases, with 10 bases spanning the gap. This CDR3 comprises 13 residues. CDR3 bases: TGTGCCAGCAGTTCAACCGAACGCAATGAGCAGTTCTTC. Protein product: CASSSTERNEQFF.

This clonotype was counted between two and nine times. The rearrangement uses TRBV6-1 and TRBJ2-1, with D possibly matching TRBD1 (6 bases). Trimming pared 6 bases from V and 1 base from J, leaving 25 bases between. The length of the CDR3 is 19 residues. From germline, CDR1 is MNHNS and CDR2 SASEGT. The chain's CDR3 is CASRIHRVPLLRSYNEQFF. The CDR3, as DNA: TGTGCCAGCAGGATTCACAGGGTCCCATTGTTGAGGTCCTACAATGAGCAGTTCTTC.

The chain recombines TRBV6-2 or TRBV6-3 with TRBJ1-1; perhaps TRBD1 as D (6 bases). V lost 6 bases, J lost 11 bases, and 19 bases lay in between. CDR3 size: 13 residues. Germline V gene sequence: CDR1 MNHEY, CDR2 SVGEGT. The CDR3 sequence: CASRPNRAFQAFF. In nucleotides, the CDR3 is TGTGCCAGCAGGCCAAACAGGGCGTTTCAGGCTTTCTTT.